Listed below are T cell receptor beta chains from one sample, sequenced in a study of regulatory T cells in long-lasting Graves disease. Via MiXCR, TCRdb re-called the multiplex PCR reads, giving one row per CDR3 protein. The sample holds some 340,000 distinct CDR3 sequences, about 11% seen once. These data were also reused for a study on T cells in Graves' hyperthyroidism and ophthalmopathy.

The starting material was peripheral blood mononuclear cells (PBMCs), obtained at new diagnosis, from a patient treated with antithyroid drugs. Receptor source: a woman younger than 30 with Graves disease. Each CDR3 is given with its conserved first and last residue. D genes are given only for firm matches. Some rows have no size entry. The others give once, few or many, or a class for an expanded clone.

abundance: -; v_gene: TRBV7-9; j_gene: TRBJ1-2; d_gene: -; CDR3aa: CASSSGADGYTF; CDR3nt: TGTGCCAGCAGCTCAGGGGCCGATGGCTACACCTTC
abundance: few; v_gene: TRBV11-1; j_gene: TRBJ1-3; d_gene: -; CDR3aa: CASTVRPREGNTIYF; CDR3nt: TGTGCCAGCACCGTAAGACCCAGAGAAGGAAACACCATATATTTT
abundance: -; v_gene: TRBV4-2; j_gene: TRBJ2-2; d_gene: TRBD1; CDR3aa: CASSFRTGGTGELFF; CDR3nt: TGTGCCAGCAGCTTCCGGACAGGGGGCACCGGGGAGCTGTTTTTT
abundance: many; v_gene: TRBV11-3; j_gene: TRBJ2-1; d_gene: -; CDR3aa: CASSLAPGSSYNEQFF; CDR3nt: TGTGCCAGCAGCTTAGCGCCAGGGAGCTCCTACAATGAGCAGTTCTTC
abundance: -; v_gene: TRBV20-1; j_gene: TRBJ1-6; d_gene: -; CDR3aa: CSARPLGTQYNSPLHF; CDR3nt: TGCAGTGCTAGACCACTCGGGACACAGTATAATTCACCCCTCCACTTT
abundance: many; v_gene: TRBV30; j_gene: TRBJ1-1; d_gene: -; CDR3aa: CAWRLDRTGEAFF; CDR3nt: TGTGCCTGGAGACTCGACAGGACCGGGGAAGCTTTCTTT
abundance: many; v_gene: TRBV27; j_gene: TRBJ1-5; d_gene: -; CDR3aa: CASKSSTGSQPQHF; CDR3nt: TGTGCCAGCAAATCGTCGACAGGTAGTCAGCCCCAGCATTTT
abundance: -; v_gene: TRBV6-5; j_gene: TRBJ1-2; d_gene: -; CDR3aa: CASSYQADRGYTF; CDR3nt: TGTGCCAGCAGTTATCAGGCAGATCGTGGCTACACCTTC
abundance: -; v_gene: TRBV6-1; j_gene: TRBJ1-5; d_gene: -; CDR3aa: CASNKVIRQPQHF; CDR3nt: TGTGCCAGCAACAAGGTGATTAGGCAGCCCCAGCATTTT
abundance: many; v_gene: TRBV12-3/TRBV12-4; j_gene: TRBJ2-5; d_gene: -; CDR3aa: CASSFLSGVQETQYF; CDR3nt: TGTGCCAGCAGCTTTCTATCCGGGGTCCAAGAGACCCAGTACTTC
abundance: -; v_gene: TRBV10-3; j_gene: TRBJ1-5; d_gene: -; CDR3aa: CAISESTGPIGSQPQHF; CDR3nt: TGTGCCATCAGTGAGTCTACGGGCCCCATAGGCTCTCAGCCCCAGCATTTT
abundance: many; v_gene: TRBV12-3/TRBV12-4; j_gene: TRBJ1-1; d_gene: -; CDR3aa: CASSLLSRGEAFF; CDR3nt: TGTGCCAGCAGTTTGCTGAGTCGGGGTGAAGCTTTCTTT
abundance: many; v_gene: TRBV9; j_gene: TRBJ2-7; d_gene: -; CDR3aa: CASSVEYGTNEQYF; CDR3nt: TGTGCCAGCAGCGTAGAATATGGGACGAACGAGCAGTACTTC
abundance: many; v_gene: TRBV13; j_gene: TRBJ2-5; d_gene: -; CDR3aa: CASSSAGAGFQETQYF; CDR3nt: TGTGCCAGCAGCTCGGCCGGTGCGGGATTTCAAGAGACCCAGTACTTC
abundance: many; v_gene: TRBV6-5; j_gene: TRBJ1-5; d_gene: TRBD1; CDR3aa: CASSYHRTGTGVRNQPQHF; CDR3nt: TGTGCCAGCAGTTACCACCGAACCGGGACAGGGGTCCGCAATCAGCCCCAGCATTTT
abundance: many; v_gene: TRBV12-3/TRBV12-4; j_gene: TRBJ1-4; d_gene: -; CDR3aa: CASSLARDGEKLFF; CDR3nt: TGTGCCAGCAGTTTAGCGCGGGACGGTGAAAAACTGTTTTTT
abundance: -; v_gene: TRBV29-1; j_gene: TRBJ2-2; d_gene: -; CDR3aa: CSVESPGELFF; CDR3nt: TGCAGCGTTGAATCCCCGGGGGAGCTGTTTTTT